This T cell receptor beta chain was sequenced for a study of vaccination and CD4 T cells after COVID-19 (dated by TCRdb to 2022 to 2024). In terms of the full investigation: Every convalescent patient had a positive nasal swab PCR test for SARS-CoV-2, with mild disease in several patients and severe disease in one. Control cultures used a CEFX viral epitope pool as positive control, an HIV-1 Nef peptide pool as negative control, or no peptide. Six males and four females were included in the convalescent cohort, with two Hispanic individuals, seven Caucasians, two Asians and one multiracial person represented. Post-vaccine blood samples were obtained a median of roughly 75 days after the second vaccine dose, with a range of about 14 to 250 days. In about 11 COVID-19 convalescent patients and a handful of infection-naive healthy vaccine recipients, the spike-specific CD4+ TCR repertoire before mRNA vaccination was compared with the repertoire after mRNA vaccination. Post-COVID blood samples were collected from convalescent patients a median of around 100 days after diagnosis, with a range of about 35 to 170 days. Participants received two doses of either the Pfizer-BioNTech BNT162b2 vaccine (n=8) or the Moderna mRNA-1273 vaccine (n=2). Culture stimuli were overlapping spike peptide pools from SARS-CoV-2 and from the common cold coronaviruses HCoV-NL63, HCoV-OC43 and HCoV-229E.

Library creation used PCR. TCR sequencing of DNA from cultured CD4+ T cells used the Oncomine TCR Beta short-read assay at the Johns Hopkins FTIC core. The QIAamp micro DNA kit was used to extract genomic DNA from the cultured CD4+ T cells. The Oncomine TCR Beta libraries from cultured CD4+ T cells were pooled using unique dual indexes and then sequenced on an Illumina iSeq 100. In the paper's pipeline: Non-productive sequences were removed, and CDR3s not starting with C, not ending with F or W, or shorter than 7 amino acids were discarded. Antigen-specific clonotypes were identified with the MANAFEST web application by comparing peptide-stimulated wells with reference and other culture wells. To be called positive, a clone needed an FDR below 0.05, an odds ratio above 5, and a productive frequency above 0.1% in at least two of three replicate wells. A clonotype counted as cross-reactive if it showed significant expansion both in the SARS-CoV-2 spike wells and in at least one common cold coronavirus spike condition. Similarity between CDR3 sequences was evaluated in R version 3.6.1 using Levenshtein distances (stringdist) and unrooted phylogenetic trees (ape). Clones were called with MiXCR by TCRdb after fastp trimmed the public reads at Q25, and only in-frame beta chains were retained. CDR3 protein sequences are deduplicated, and each keeps its most common genes and DNA. TCRdb assigned the V and J calls; the authors' analysis was not used. The sample data list 9,000 to 10,000 distinct CDR3 sequences, and 45% of these were observed just once. Of the sample, 12% falls within the top ten clones.

The treatment or condition label corresponds to: roughly 10-day PBMC culture with coronavirus spike peptide pools or control peptides (ViraFEST assay). To expand antigen-specific T cells with peptide pools and then pick out the expanded clonotypes through TCR sequencing, the study relied on the ViraFEST assay. The convalescent patients' positive SARS-CoV-2 PCR tests were from March to December 2020, which was before the Alpha, Beta and Delta variants emerged in the United States. PBMCs were cultured at around 2.2 million per well in IMDM supplemented with approximately 5.4% human AB serum and around 10 IU/ml IL-2, with about 10 ug/ml peptide pools added. Half of the culture medium was replaced with fresh IL-2-containing medium on days 3 and 7. After approximately 11 days of culture, CD4+ T cells were isolated by negative selection with the EasySep CD4+ T cell isolation kit. Ficoll-Paque Plus gradient centrifugation was used to isolate PBMCs from whole blood, and the isolated PBMCs were then either used fresh or cryopreserved at -140C. Culture conditions were generally each tested in triplicate wells.

What the work shows at the level of the full study, not this receptor alone: Only a relatively small number of convalescent patients were included in the study, and early timepoints following natural infection were not analyzed. The median count of SARS-CoV-2-reactive clonotypes went up from about 23 after infection to 38 after vaccination, although the change was not significant. Among the post-vaccine SARS-CoV-2-reactive clones in convalescent patients, a median 86.3% showed up only after vaccination, which suggests vaccine-specific priming. Nearly all vaccine-specific clones in convalescent patients (304 of 307) were mono-reactive for SARS-CoV-2 spike rather than cross-reactive with common cold coronaviruses.

Only a few counts were recorded for this clonotype. The target of this receptor is not known. The record has no base qualities; no much larger clone is one base away. Material for sequencing was CD4+ T cells from blood, cultured in vitro. The clonotype comes from a human donor who had recovered from COVID-19.

The DNA sequence is TGTGCCAGCAGCTACTTCCCGTCCGATCATTCACCCCTCCACTTT. Its protein is CASSYFPSDHSPLHF. In this chain, TRBV7-2 is recombined with TRBJ1-6, with the D gene not confidently named. The germline V gene encodes CDR1 SGHTA and CDR2 FQGNSA. From the cysteine up to the phenylalanine, the CDR3 has a length of 15 residues. Of the read, only the CDR3 DNA is kept; its 45 bases are in frame from base 1. Trimming at the junction amounts to 4 bases on V and 8 bases on J, and the germline ends lie 15 bases apart. The full variable domain, completed from the reference TRBV7-2 and TRBJ1-6 proteins outside the CDR3, reads GAGVSQSPSNKVTEKGKDVELRCDPISGHTALYWYRQSLGQGLEFLIYFQGNSAPDKSGLPSDRFSAERTGGSVSTLTIQRTQQEDSAVYLCASSYFPSDHSPLHFGNGTRLTVT.